A selection of T cell receptor beta chains follows, all from one sample in a study of OX40 agonist ivuxolimab in advanced cancers. This table comes from immunoSEQ multiplex PCR, and its TCRdb copy is limited to in-frame clones, with some not included. The data hold about 20,000 clones, with 88% observed a single time. The sequencing used CD4+ or CD8+ T cells sorted from blood, collected in a trial of the OX40 agonist ivuxolimab. The receptors come from an adult with an advanced solid tumor such as melanoma, head and neck, liver or kidney cancer. The CDR3 runs from the conserved cysteine through the conserved F or W. The order of the fields is J gene, clone size, V gene, CDR3 length, D gene, CDR3 DNA, CDR3 protein. D genes are given only for firm matches. Clone sizes are given selectively: once, few, many, or a class where the clone is expanded.

TRBJ2-3 | . | TRBV18 | 17 | TRBD1 | TGTGCCAGCTCACCACCGTATAGCACAGGGGTAACAGATACGCAGTATTTT | CASSPPYSTGVTDTQYF
TRBJ2-7 | . | TRBV27 | 16 | . | TGTGCCAGCAGTTCGAATTCCTACACTATCAGTTACGAGCAGTACTTC | CASSSNSYTISYEQYF
TRBJ1-1 | . | TRBV5-5 | 14 | . | TGTGCCAGCAGCTTTGGTAGGGTTGACACTGAAGCTTTCTTT | CASSFGRVDTEAFF
TRBJ2-1 | once | TRBV9 | 15 | . | TGTGCCAGCAGCGTACAGGGATACCTACTGGATGAGCAGTTCTTC | CASSVQGYLLDEQFF
TRBJ1-1 | . | TRBV11-2 | 11 | TRBD1 | TGTGCCAGCAGGCTCCGACAGGGAGCTTTCTTT | CASRLRQGAFF
TRBJ1-2 | . | TRBV4-1 | 13 | TRBD1 | TGCGCCAGCAGCCAGCGGACAGGACATGGCTACACCTTC | CASSQRTGHGYTF
TRBJ2-7 | once | TRBV11-2 | 11 | . | TGTGCCAGCAGCTTAGAGGGCGGGCGCGGGTTC | CASSLEGGRGF
TRBJ2-1 | . | TRBV6-1 | 14 | . | TGTGCCACGGAACCGGGAGATTCCTACAATGAGCAGTTCTTC | CATEPGDSYNEQFF
TRBJ2-7 | . | TRBV7-9 | 14 | TRBD2 | TGTGCCAGCAGCCCGGGGGGGCCCCTCTACGAGCAGTACTTC | CASSPGGPLYEQYF
TRBJ2-7 | . | TRBV5-1 | 16 | TRBD2 | TGCGCCAGCAGCTCCAAAAGACTAGCGGGTGGCGGCGAGCAGTACTTC | CASSSKRLAGGGEQYF
TRBJ1-5 | . | TRBV10-3 | 16 | . | TGTGCCATCAGTGACCCGACAGAATATAGCAATCAGCCCCAGCATTTT | CAISDPTEYSNQPQHF
TRBJ1-1 | . | TRBV5-1 | 12 | . | TGCGCCAGCAGCGGGGCCACTGTCGAAGCTTTCTTT | CASSGATVEAFF
TRBJ2-1 | . | TRBV10-1 | 16 | . | TGCGCCAGCAGTTCAGGGCCCGATAGCTCCTACAATGAGCAGTTCTTC | CASSSGPDSSYNEQFF
TRBJ2-4 | . | TRBV10-3 | 18 | . | TGTGCCATCAGTGAGACGGAGGCCGGACGGCTGGGCAAAAACATTCAGTACTTC | CAISETEAGRLGKNIQYF
TRBJ2-1 | . | TRBV2 | 16 | TRBD2 | TGTGCCAGCAGCCCTTCCATCAGCGGGGGGGGGCATGAGCAGTTCTTC | CASSPSISGGGHEQFF
TRBJ2-2 | . | TRBV6-5 | 15 | . | TGTGCCAGCAGTTACTCCAGGGGTAGAATCGGGGAGCTGTTTTTT | CASSYSRGRIGELFF
TRBJ1-2 | . | TRBV9 | 10 | . | TGTGCCAGCAGCCCTCGACCGGGCACCTTC | CASSPRPGTF
TRBJ1-5 | . | TRBV27 | 15 | TRBD1 | TGTGCCAGCAGTACAAACAGGGGTAGTGTTCAGCCCCAGCATTTT | CASSTNRGSVQPQHF
TRBJ2-1 | . | TRBV27 | 17 | . | TGTGCCAGCAGTTTTGGTCCAGGGGGACTCTCCTACAATGAGCAGTTCTTC | CASSFGPGGLSYNEQFF
TRBJ2-3 | . | TRBV14 | 14 | . | TGTGCCAGCGGGGGGACAGCCTCTCCCGTCGGTCGGAGTTTT | CASGGTASPVGRSF
TRBJ2-5 | once | TRBV5-1 | 14 | . | TGCGCCAGCAGCGGGAGGACGGATCAAGAGACCCAGTACTTC | CASSGRTDQETQYF
TRBJ2-1 | . | TRBV13 | 16 | TRBD1 | TGTGCCAGCAGCCCCCCGGGACAGGGCATGTACAATGAGCAGTTCTTC | CASSPPGQGMYNEQFF
TRBJ2-1 | . | TRBV9 | 16 | TRBD2 | TGTGCCAGCAGCGTATCCCGGACTAGCGGGTACAATGAGCAGTTCTTC | CASSVSRTSGYNEQFF
TRBJ1-3 | . | TRBV27 | 12 | . | TGTGCCAGCAGTGTACCTGGAAACACCATATATTTT | CASSVPGNTIYF
TRBJ1-1 | . | TRBV5-1 | 13 | TRBD1 | TGCGCCAGCAGCTTGTCAGGGGGCTTAGAAGCTTTCTTT | CASSLSGGLEAFF
TRBJ1-2 | once | TRBV27 | 12 | TRBD1 | TGTGCCAGCAGGACAGGGGTCTCTGGCTACACCTTC | CASRTGVSGYTF
TRBJ2-5 | . | TRBV5-1 | 18 | TRBD2 | TGCGCCAGCAGCTTGGCCAGGCTAGCGGGAGCTTTAAAAGAGACCCAGTACTTC | CASSLARLAGALKETQYF
TRBJ1-5 | once | TRBV21-1 | 17 | . | TGTGCCAGCCGTGACAGACCTCCTTATACCCCCAATCAGCCCCAGCATTTT | CASRDRPPYTPNQPQHF
TRBJ1-1 | . | TRBV7-9 | 12 | . | TGTGCCAGCAGCGTCGAGGCCACTGAAGCTTTCTTT | CASSVEATEAFF
TRBJ2-7 | . | TRBV4-1 | 14 | TRBD1 | TGCGCCAGCAGCCCGATCAGGGGGTCCTACGAGCAGTACTTC | CASSPIRGSYEQYF
TRBJ2-7 | . | TRBV9 | 13 | TRBD1 | TGTGCCAGCAGCGCACGGACAGGGGGCAGCCTGCACTTC | CASSARTGGSLHF
TRBJ1-6 | . | TRBV5-5 | 19 | TRBD1 | TGTGCCAGCAGCTGGGAATGGACAGGGCAAAGGGTGGGCAATTCACCCCTCCACTTT | CASSWEWTGQRVGNSPLHF
TRBJ2-7 | . | TRBV2 | 14 | . | TGTGCCAGCAGTGAGGCCGAGGGCTCCTACGAGCAGTACTTC | CASSEAEGSYEQYF
TRBJ1-2 | . | TRBV7-9 | 13 | . | TGTGCCAGCAGCCCGCGACAGATCTATGGCTACACCTTC | CASSPRQIYGYTF
TRBJ1-5 | . | TRBV15 | 13 | TRBD1 | TGTGCCATAGGACAGGAGGGTGATCAGCCCCAGCATTTT | CAIGQEGDQPQHF
TRBJ2-1 | . | TRBV19 | 14 | . | TGTGCCAGTAGTATAGATGGTGAGACAGAGCCAATGTTCTTC | CASSIDGETEPMFF
TRBJ2-1 | . | TRBV27 | 16 | . | TGTGCCAGCAACTCCTCTCCTAGCCCCGACTACAATGAGCAGTTCTTC | CASNSSPSPDYNEQFF
TRBJ2-7 | . | TRBV27 | 14 | TRBD1 | TGTGCCAGCAGTTTATTCCAGGGGGCCAACGAGCAGTACTTC | CASSLFQGANEQYF
TRBJ2-1 | . | TRBV19 | 11 | . | TGTGCCAGTAGTAACTCGGGGGAGCAGTTCTTC | CASSNSGEQFF
TRBJ2-3 | . | TRBV4-1 | 17 | . | TGCGCCAGCAGACGCCTGGCCCAGGCACCCATCACAGATACGCAGTATTTT | CASRRLAQAPITDTQYF
TRBJ2-7 | . | TRBV27 | 14 | TRBD1 | TGTGCCAGCAGAACGGACAGGGTCAGGGACGAGCAGTACTTC | CASRTDRVRDEQYF
TRBJ2-1 | . | TRBV7-6 | 15 | . | TGTGCCAGCAGCTTAGAGGCGAGGGAGACGGGTGAGCAGTTCTTC | CASSLEARETGEQFF
TRBJ2-5 | once | TRBV11-2 | 15 | TRBD2 | TGTGCCAGCTCCCTAAACAAGCGGGAGAGGGAGACCCAGTACTTC | CASSLNKRERETQYF
TRBJ2-2 | . | TRBV9 | 17 | TRBD2 | TGTGCCAGCAGCGCCTCCCTAGCGGGGGCACCCACCGGGGAGCTGTTTTTT | CASSASLAGAPTGELFF
TRBJ2-7 | . | TRBV11-2 | 19 | TRBD1 | TGTGCCAGCAGCTCGCCCGGGACAGAAGGATTGGGCCTTCACTACGAGCAGTACTTC | CASSSPGTEGLGLHYEQYF
TRBJ1-5 | . | TRBV4-1 | 13 | . | TGCGCCAGCAGCCAAGCTCTGCGTCAGCCCCAGCATTTT | CASSQALRQPQHF
TRBJ1-1 | . | TRBV6-5 | 15 | TRBD1 | TGTGCCAGCAGTGCCTCTGTGACAGGGGGCACTGAAGCTTTCTTT | CASSASVTGGTEAFF
TRBJ1-4 | . | TRBV15 | 15 | TRBD1 | TGTGCCACCAGCAGGCCTGGACAGGGTAATGAAAAACTGTTTTTT | CATSRPGQGNEKLFF
TRBJ1-2 | . | TRBV7-9 | 14 | . | TGTGCCAGCAGCCCCCATGGAAAGACCTATGGCTACACCTTC | CASSPHGKTYGYTF
TRBJ1-1 | . | TRBV5-8 | 14 | . | TGTGCCAGCAGCTTGGGGTCAGAGAACACTGAAGCTTTCTTT | CASSLGSENTEAFF
TRBJ1-1 | . | TRBV27 | 12 | . | TGTGCCAGCAGTCGTCAGAACACTGAAGCTTTCTTT | CASSRQNTEAFF
TRBJ1-5 | . | TRBV13 | 13 | . | TGTGCCAGCAGCCCCGGGAGGAATCAGCCCCAGCATTTT | CASSPGRNQPQHF
TRBJ2-5 | once | TRBV6-1 | 14 | . | TGTGCCAGCAGTGGTCCGGGGGTCCAAGAGACCCAGTACTTC | CASSGPGVQETQYF
TRBJ2-7 | medium-sized | TRBV2 | 13 | . | TGTGCCAGCAGTAGTGGCAGGCTGTACGAGCAGTACTTC | CASSSGRLYEQYF
TRBJ1-1 | . | TRBV2 | 14 | . | TGTGCCAGCAGTGAAGGGGGTATGAACACTGAAGCTTTCTTT | CASSEGGMNTEAFF
TRBJ1-2 | . | TRBV6-5 | 14 | . | TGTGCCAGCAGAGCGGGGAGTGTACAGAGTGGGGACACCTTC | CASRAGSVQSGDTF
TRBJ1-3 | . | TRBV9 | 11 | . | TGTGCCAGCAAGACTGGAAACACCATATATTTT | CASKTGNTIYF
TRBJ2-1 | . | TRBV10-3 | 15 | TRBD2 | TGTGCCATCAGTGAAAGGGCTAGCGGGAGAGGTGAGCAGTTCTTC | CAISERASGRGEQFF
TRBJ1-1 | . | TRBV19 | 14 | TRBD1 | TGTGCCAGTAGTACCCAAACAGGGGCCCCTGAAGCTTTCTTT | CASSTQTGAPEAFF
TRBJ1-1 | . | TRBV19 | 15 | . | TGTGCCAGTAGTATTATTGAGGGTTTGAACACTGAAGCTTTCTTT | CASSIIEGLNTEAFF